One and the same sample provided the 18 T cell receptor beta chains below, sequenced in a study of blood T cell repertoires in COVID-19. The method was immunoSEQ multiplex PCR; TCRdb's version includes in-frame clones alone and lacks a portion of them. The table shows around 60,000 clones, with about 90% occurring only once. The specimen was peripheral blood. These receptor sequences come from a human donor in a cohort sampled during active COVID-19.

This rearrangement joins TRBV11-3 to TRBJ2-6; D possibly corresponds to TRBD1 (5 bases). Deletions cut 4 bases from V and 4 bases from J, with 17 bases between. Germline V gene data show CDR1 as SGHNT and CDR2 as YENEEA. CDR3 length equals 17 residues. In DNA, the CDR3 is TGTGCCAGCAGCTCGCCCAGACCATACAGGGGGGCCAACGTCCTGACTTTC. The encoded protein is CASSSPRPYRGANVLTF.

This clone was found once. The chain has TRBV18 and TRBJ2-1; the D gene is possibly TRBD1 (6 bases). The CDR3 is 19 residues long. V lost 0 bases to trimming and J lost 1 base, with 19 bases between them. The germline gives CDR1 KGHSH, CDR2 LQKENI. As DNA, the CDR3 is TGTGCCAGCTCACCACCGGACCCTCAGGGGTTCGGGTCCTACAATGAGCAGTTCTTC. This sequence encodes CASSPPDPQGFGSYNEQFF.

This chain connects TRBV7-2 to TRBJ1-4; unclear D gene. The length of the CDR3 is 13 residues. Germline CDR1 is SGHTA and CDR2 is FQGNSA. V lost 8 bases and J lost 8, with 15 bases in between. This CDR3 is CASAGQYGEKLFF. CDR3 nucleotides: TGTGCCAGCGCGGGCCAGTACGGCGAAAAACTGTTTTTT.

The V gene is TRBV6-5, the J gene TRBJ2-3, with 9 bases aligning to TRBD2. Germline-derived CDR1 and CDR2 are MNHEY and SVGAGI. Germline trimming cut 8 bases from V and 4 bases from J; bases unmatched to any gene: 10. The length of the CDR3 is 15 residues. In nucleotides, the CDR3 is TGTGCCAGCCGGGCCGAGGCGGGAGGGCCAGATACGCAGTATTTT. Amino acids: CASRAEAGGPDTQYF.

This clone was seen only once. The CDR3 loop is CASSREDQPQHF. For the CDR3, the DNA is TGTGCCAGCAGTCGCGAGGATCAGCCCCAGCATTTT. The gene calls are TRBV28 and TRBJ1-5; D uncertain. Germline V gene data show CDR1 as MDHEN and CDR2 as SYDVKM. V was cut by 5 bases and J by 5 bases, with 7 bases left in between. This CDR3 is 12 amino acids long.

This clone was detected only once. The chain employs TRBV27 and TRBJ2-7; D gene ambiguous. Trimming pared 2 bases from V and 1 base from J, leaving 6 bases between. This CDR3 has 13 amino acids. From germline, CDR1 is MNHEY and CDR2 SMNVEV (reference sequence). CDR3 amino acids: CASSLAESYEQYF. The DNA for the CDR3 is TGTGCCAGCAGTTTAGCGGAATCCTACGAGCAGTACTTC.

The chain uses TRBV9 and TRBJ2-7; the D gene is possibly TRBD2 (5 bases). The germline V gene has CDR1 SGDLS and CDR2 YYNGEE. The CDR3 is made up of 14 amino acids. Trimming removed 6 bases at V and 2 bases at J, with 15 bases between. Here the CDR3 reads CASTPGSATYEQYF. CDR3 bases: TGTGCCAGCACCCCGGGTAGCGCAACCTACGAGCAGTACTTC.

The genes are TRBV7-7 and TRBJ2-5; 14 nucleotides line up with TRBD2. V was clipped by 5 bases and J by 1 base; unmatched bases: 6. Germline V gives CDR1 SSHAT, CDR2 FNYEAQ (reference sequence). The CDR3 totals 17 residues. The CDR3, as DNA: TGTGCCAGCAGCGCCGGACTAGCGGGAGGACCCCAAGAGACCCAGTACTTC. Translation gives CASSAGLAGGPQETQYF.

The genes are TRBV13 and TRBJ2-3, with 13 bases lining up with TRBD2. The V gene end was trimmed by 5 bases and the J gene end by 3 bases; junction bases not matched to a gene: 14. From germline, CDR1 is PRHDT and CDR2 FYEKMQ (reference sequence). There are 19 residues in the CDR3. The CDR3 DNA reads TGTGCCAGCAGCCTGGAACCGGGACTAGCGGGATCGGAAACAGATACGCAGTATTTT. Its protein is CASSLEPGLAGSETDTQYF.

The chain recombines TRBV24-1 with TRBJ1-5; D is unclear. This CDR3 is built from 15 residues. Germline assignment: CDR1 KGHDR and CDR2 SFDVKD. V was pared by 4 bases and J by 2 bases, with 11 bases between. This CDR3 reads CATSDPSSGNQPQHF. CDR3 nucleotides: TGTGCCACCAGTGACCCCTCGAGCGGCAATCAGCCCCAGCATTTT.

The DNA for the CDR3 is TGTGCCAGCAGCTTGAACCGGGAGTCCAGAGCTTTCTTT. The encoded protein is CASSLNRESRAFF. The rearrangement uses TRBV5-5 and TRBJ1-1; D gene ambiguous. Germline V gene sequence: CDR1 SGHKS, CDR2 YYEKEE (reference sequence). V gave up 1 base and J gave up 10 bases, with 14 bases separating them. The CDR3 runs to 13 residues.

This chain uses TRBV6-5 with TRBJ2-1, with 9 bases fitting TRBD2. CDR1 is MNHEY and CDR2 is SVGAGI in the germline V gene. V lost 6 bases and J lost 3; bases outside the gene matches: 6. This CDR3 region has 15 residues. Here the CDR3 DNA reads TGTGCCAGCAGGCTTAGCGGGAGCATCTACAATGAGCAGTTCTTC. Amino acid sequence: CASRLSGSIYNEQFF.

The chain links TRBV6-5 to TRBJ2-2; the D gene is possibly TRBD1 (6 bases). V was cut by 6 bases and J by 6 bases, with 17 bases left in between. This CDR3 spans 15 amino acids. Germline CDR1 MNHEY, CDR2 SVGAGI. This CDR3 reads CASSRIPQGPGELFF. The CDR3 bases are TGTGCCAGCAGCCGCATACCCCAGGGGCCCGGGGAGCTGTTTTTT.

CDR3 sequence reads: CAIRLAGGPSDTQYF. In nucleotides, the CDR3 is TGTGCCATCAGGTTAGCGGGAGGGCCTTCAGATACGCAGTATTTT. The chain is built from TRBV10-3 and TRBJ2-3; 11 bases match TRBD2. This CDR3 region has 15 residues. With V trimmed by 6 bases and J by 4 bases, 6 bases remained unmatched. CDR1 and CDR2 from the germline V gene are ENHRY and SYGVKD.

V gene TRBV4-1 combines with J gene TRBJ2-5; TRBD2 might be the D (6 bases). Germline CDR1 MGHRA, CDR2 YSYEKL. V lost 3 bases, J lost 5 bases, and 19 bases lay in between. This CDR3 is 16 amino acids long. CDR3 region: CASSHAAAGGRETQYF. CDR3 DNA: TGCGCCAGCAGCCACGCGGCGGCCGGTGGGAGGGAGACCCAGTACTTC.

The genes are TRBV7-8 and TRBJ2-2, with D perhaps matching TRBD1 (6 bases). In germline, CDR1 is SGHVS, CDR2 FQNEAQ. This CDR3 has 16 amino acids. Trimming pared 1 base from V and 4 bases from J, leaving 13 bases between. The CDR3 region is CASSLGAGASTGELFF. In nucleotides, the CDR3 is TGTGCCAGCAGCTTAGGGGCAGGGGCGAGCACCGGGGAGCTGTTTTTT. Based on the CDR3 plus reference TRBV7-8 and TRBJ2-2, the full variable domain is GAGVSQSPRYKVAKRGQDVALRCDPISGHVSLFWYQQALGQGPEFLTYFQNEAQLDKSGLPSDRFFAERPEGSVSTLKIQRTQQEDSAVYLCASSLGAGASTGELFFGEGSRLTVL.

In nucleotides, the CDR3 is TGTGCCAGCAGCCAAGCTTTAGCGGGAGGGCAAGAGACCCAGTACTTC. This gives the protein CASSQALAGGQETQYF. The chain employs TRBV14 and TRBJ2-5, with 11 bases lining up with TRBD2. The germline V gene has CDR1 SGHDN and CDR2 FVKESK. V shed 1 base and J 2 bases; nucleotides not matched to a gene: 3. This CDR3 comprises 16 residues.

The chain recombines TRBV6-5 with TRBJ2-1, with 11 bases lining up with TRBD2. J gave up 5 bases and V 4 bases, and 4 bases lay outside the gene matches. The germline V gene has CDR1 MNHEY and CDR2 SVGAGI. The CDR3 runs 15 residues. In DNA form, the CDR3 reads TGTGCCAGCAGTTCTAGCGGGAGGCGCCACAATGAGCAGTTCTTC. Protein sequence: CASSSSGRRHNEQFF.